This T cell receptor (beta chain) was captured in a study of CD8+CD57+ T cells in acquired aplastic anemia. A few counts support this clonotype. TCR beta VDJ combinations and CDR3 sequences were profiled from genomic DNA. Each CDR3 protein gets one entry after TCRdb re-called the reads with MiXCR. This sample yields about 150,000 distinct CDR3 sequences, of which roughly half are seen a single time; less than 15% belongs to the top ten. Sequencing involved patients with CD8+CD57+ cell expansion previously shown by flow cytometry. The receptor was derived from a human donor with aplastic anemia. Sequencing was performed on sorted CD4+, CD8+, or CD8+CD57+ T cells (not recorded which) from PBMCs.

CDR3 protein: CASSSASGITDTQYF. The CDR3 nucleotides read TGTGCCAGCAGTTCCGCTAGCGGGATCACAGATACGCAGTATTTT. The chain couples TRBV27 to TRBJ2-3; 9 bases line up with TRBD2. The CDR3 loop spans 15 amino acids. CDR1 and CDR2 (germline): MNHEY, SMNVEV (reference sequence). V was pared by 4 bases and J by 2 bases, with 4 bases of the junction left unmatched.